This T cell receptor (beta chain) came from a study of identical twins (dated by TCRdb to 2016 to 2017). A note on the overall study: To test whether fetal clonotypes persist, this study deep-sequenced TCR alpha and beta repertoires from monozygotic twins, from unrelated adults of various ages, and from cord blood. To rule out contamination, the twin experiments were replicated at different times with different library preparation protocols. Study-wide findings and limitations: In monozygotic twins, recombination models systematically underestimated out-of-frame TCR alpha sharing, but the models matched the sharing seen between unrelated individuals. Fewer insertions were carried by abundant cord blood beta clonotypes; a weaker similar trend was observed in young adult naive repertoires, while no such trend was observed in memory repertoires. Excess twin sharing in beta out-of-frame sequences was weaker because fewer shared sequences lowered the signal-to-noise ratio. Because the same donors could not be followed over many years, conclusions were based on cross-sectional statistical analysis. Zero-insertion analyses could be partly confounded by invariant T cells such as MAIT and iNKT, although diverse VJ usage argued against such confounding for most clonotypes. Compared with coincidental sharing between unrelated individuals, out-of-frame TCR alpha sequences shared between twins had an excess of sequences with low generation probability.

Trimming accounts for 10 bases at V and 0 bases at J, while the number of junction bases matched to no gene is 9. Reading from cysteine to phenylalanine, the CDR3 counts 14 amino acids. Only the CDR3 region is kept as DNA, spanning 42 bases read in frame from base 1. For CDR1 and CDR2, the germline V gene (reference sequence) lists SEHNR and FQNEAQ. Library construction relied on 5' RACE. The instrument was an Illumina HiSeq 2000. A universal primer binding site was added through template switching, and the final cDNA carried a unique molecular identifier so that TCR cDNA molecules could be counted accurately. Specific primers in the conserved constant-segment region were used to synthesize first-strand cDNA for the TCR alpha and beta chains. To control for contamination, every cDNA library carried two barcodes: a SMART-Mk sample barcode plus Illumina barcodes. TruSeq adapter sequences along with Illumina sample barcodes were introduced in two successive PCR steps. Sequencing of the TCR alpha and beta cDNA libraries was done on the Illumina HiSeq platform using custom primers. In the source study's methods: Raw reads were processed with MiGEC to extract unique molecular identifiers, and MiXCR was used to determine CDR3 positions. Recombination models were inferred per individual with the repgenHMM and IGoR tools using an EM algorithm. Shared clonotype analysis was performed with the tcR package in R, normalizing sharing by the product of cloneset sizes. Out-of-frame nonproductive sequences were analyzed to study raw recombination free of thymic and clonal selection effects. TCRdb reworked the public reads: Q25 trimming with fastp, MiXCR clone assembly, productive beta chains retained. Rows merge per CDR3 protein into single entries with the most common DNA and genes. The V and J calls and clone size come from TCRdb's table, not from the authors' own analysis. The sample includes 500,000 to 550,000 distinct CDR3 sequences, with roughly a fifth observed a single time. The top ten hold 0.75% to 0.95% of the sample.

All donors were healthy Caucasians. Three pairs of female monozygotic twins, all aged roughly 18 to 30 years, made up the twin cohort. CD4+ and CD8+ T cell populations were isolated with positive isolation kits from Invitrogen. This clonotype was seen at least ten times. Its antigen is currently not known. No much larger clone is present one base from it, and per-base qualities are unavailable. These records were also assigned to another study, of T cells expressing NK-cell markers. Taken from the second paper: In sorted CD3+CD56+NKG2C+, CD3+CD56+NKG2C- and CD3+CD56-NKG2C+ T-cell subsets from several donors, TCR beta-chain repertoires were profiled. Among the eight sequenced donors, only one was HCMV-seronegative, while the other seven were HCMV-seropositive. In several experiments an anti-gammadeltaTCR antibody was added to restrict sorting to alphabetaTCR-expressing T cells. For six donors, the dominant CD3+CD56+NKG2C+ clonotypes were among the top 10 CD8+ clonotypes and accounted for about 1.0-8% of CD8+ T cells. Those dominant clonotypes were again the most abundant among CD3+CD56-NKG2C+ cells in a few donors, at about 28.3-65%. It remained unclear whether the expanded NKG2C-expressing T cell clones were specific for HCMV antigens. Randomly selected healthy volunteers, three men and five women, were used as the eight sequenced donors. To determine HCMV serostatus, a commercial ELISA kit was used to detect HCMV-specific IgG in serum. MIGEC was used to demultiplex reads and group reads by UMI, and MiTCR was used to assemble and quantify clonotypes. To exclude erroneous sequences, only TCR cDNA sequences supported by at least two reads were retained. The tcR package was used for downstream repertoire analysis, and clonotypes were matched between fractions using CDR3 nucleotide sequence together with V segment. VDJmatch was used to annotate antigen specificity against VDJdb, with one amino acid substitution in CDR3 permitted.

The rearranged chain carries TRBV7-9 and TRBJ2-7; the junction holds 7 bases that match TRBD2. The receptor comes from a woman aged 18-35 years in good health. Input material: CD4+ T cells sorted from blood. The DNA is TGTGCCATCCAAACTAGCGACCTCTCCTACGAGCAGTACTTC. It is translated as CAIQTSDLSYEQYF.